Sequencing of this T cell receptor beta chain was carried out in a study of T cell repertoires in cytomegalovirus infection. Study-wide context: An indication of both CMV infection and matching HLA type came from public TCR beta signatures. Study outcomes and limitations: CMV carriers having the relevant HLA were flagged by cumulative public TCR beta family frequency. Within the response measured ex vivo, HLA-C-restricted CMV-specific TCR beta clonotypes were dominant.

Details on this clonotype: The antigen remains unidentified.

One entry per CDR3 protein results from TCRdb running MiXCR on the reads. The repertoire holds approximately 550,000 distinct CDR3 sequences, with about 15% as singletons. The CDR3 is made up of 12 amino acids. Germline V gene data show CDR1 as LGHDT and CDR2 as YNNKEL (reference sequence). Trimming left V 0 bases short and J 5 bases short, with 4 bases between. The chain uses TRBV3-1 and TRBJ2-5; D is ambiguous. Input material: CD8+ T cells from PBMCs. The receptor was derived from a human donor in good health (CMV status not recorded). Some clones in this sample may be carry-over from other donors' samples. CDR3: CASSQESETQYF. The CDR3 nucleotides are TGTGCCAGCAGCCAAGAGAGTGAGACCCAGTACTTC.